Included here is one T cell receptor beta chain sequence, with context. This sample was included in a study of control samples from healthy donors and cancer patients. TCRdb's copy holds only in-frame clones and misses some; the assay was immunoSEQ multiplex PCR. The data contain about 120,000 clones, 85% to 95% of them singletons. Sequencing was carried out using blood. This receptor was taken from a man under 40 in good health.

In DNA, the CDR3 is TGTGCCAGTAGTGTGGCAGGGGGGAGGTCACCCCTCCACTTT. Its protein is CASSVAGGRSPLHF. This rearrangement joins TRBV19 to TRBJ1-6, with 7 bases matching TRBD1. This CDR3 contains 14 residues. Unmatched junction bases numbered 8, after V lost 5 bases and J lost 10 bases. Germline V gene lookup returns CDR1 LNHDA and CDR2 SQIVND (reference sequence). Complete variable domain (other parts from reference TRBV19 and TRBJ1-6): DGGITQSPKYLFRKEGQNVTLSCEQNLNHDAMYWYRQDPGQGLRLIYYSQIVNDFQKGDIAEGYSVSREKKESFPLTVTSAQKNPTAFYLCASSVAGGRSPLHFGNGTRLTVT.